The 21 T cell receptor beta chains presented below share a single source sample, sequenced in a study of T cell responses to AZD1222 COVID-19 vaccine. Using immunoSEQ multiplex PCR, the repertoire was profiled, and TCRdb retains in-frame clones only, with some absent. The sample holds about 76,000 clones, around nine tenths seen once. The sequencing used peripheral blood, collected on day 0 of AZD1222 vaccination. All receptors come from an adult in good health.

This chain joins TRBV9 and TRBJ2-1, with TRBD2 identical over 8 bases. Germline V gene sequence: CDR1 SGDLS, CDR2 YYNGEE. CDR3 length equals 15 residues. V trimming: 2 bases; J trimming: 6 bases; junction bases outside the gene matches: 7. The CDR3: CASSVLAGYGNEQFF. DNA for the CDR3: TGTGCCAGCAGCGTTTTAGCGGGATACGGCAATGAGCAGTTCTTC.

The chain carries TRBV6-4 and TRBJ2-2; D is possibly TRBD1 (7 bases). The CDR3 is 17 amino acids. Germline V CDR1 and CDR2: MRHNA, SNTAGT. V was cut by 5 bases and J by 4 bases, with 20 bases left in between. DNA of the CDR3: TGTGCCAGCAGTACCGGGACATCCCAGGGGGGCACCGGGGAGCTGTTTTTT. This encodes CASSTGTSQGGTGELFF.

The chain uses TRBV5-1 and TRBJ2-1; D ambiguous. CDR3 length equals 19 residues. Germline lookup yields CDR1 SGHRS and CDR2 YFSETQ. Between the trimmed V and J ends, which lost 1 base and 4 bases, there was a span of 24 bases. For the CDR3, the DNA is TGCGCCAGCAGCTTGATCGGACCCCTACAAGTCGGGTCGTACAATGAGCAGTTCTTC. Translating gives CASSLIGPLQVGSYNEQFF.

The chain carries TRBV11-3 and TRBJ2-1; TRBD2 matches at 12 bases. The germline V gene has CDR1 SGHNT and CDR2 YENEEA. The CDR3 is 15 residues long. V shed 1 base, J shed 10 bases, and the junction held 5 bases outside the gene matches. DNA of the CDR3: TGTGCCAGCAGCTTAGGGACTAGCGGGGCTAGGGAGCAGTTCTTC. Translated, it gives CASSLGTSGAREQFF.

The chain joins TRBV28 to TRBJ2-1; TRBD1 agrees at 9 bases. This CDR3 has 18 amino acids. V trimming: 6 bases; J trimming: 7 bases; junction bases outside the gene matches: 19. CDR1 is MDHEN, CDR2 SYDVKM, per germline. Here the CDR3 reads CASSHTLLSGQGMNEQFF. In DNA form, the CDR3 reads TGTGCCAGCAGCCATACTTTGTTGTCGGGACAGGGTATGAATGAGCAGTTCTTC.

The chain recombines TRBV19 with TRBJ2-3; D may match TRBD1 or TRBD2 (6 bases each). Germline values: CDR1 LNHDA, CDR2 SQIVND (reference sequence). The CDR3 contains 15 residues. V lost 4 bases, J lost 1 base, and 12 bases lay in between. The CDR3 spells CASSNPRGGTDTQYF. CDR3 sequence (DNA): TGTGCCAGTAGTAATCCGAGGGGGGGCACAGATACGCAGTATTTT.

This chain joins TRBV18 and TRBJ1-1, with D unresolved. Germline V gene lookup returns CDR1 KGHSH and CDR2 LQKENI. The CDR3 extends over 15 amino acids. The V gene lost 6 bases and the J gene lost 0 bases, with 14 bases spanning the gap. DNA for the CDR3: TGTGCCAGCTCCTTCGGCGGCAATCTGAACACTGAAGCTTTCTTT. Protein product: CASSFGGNLNTEAFF.

J is TRBJ1-1 and V is TRBV29-1; D is unresolved. Trimming shortened V by 3 bases and J by 2 bases, and 10 bases separated the two germline ends. The CDR3 has 13 amino acids. CDR1 and CDR2 (germline): SQVTM, ANQGSEA. CDR3 amino acids: CSVETGSNTEAFF. In DNA form, the CDR3 reads TGCAGCGTTGAGACGGGGTCAAACACTGAAGCTTTCTTT.

This clone came up once. The gene calls are TRBV20-1 and TRBJ1-2; TRBD1 matches 7 bases. This CDR3 is built from 11 residues. The germline gives CDR1 DFQATT, CDR2 SNEGSKA (reference sequence). Trimming took 6 bases from V and 10 from J; bases not matched to a gene: 8. The CDR3 here is CSASRDRLYTF. The CDR3, as DNA: TGCAGTGCGAGCAGGGACAGACTCTACACCTTC.

J is TRBJ2-7 and V is TRBV4-2; TRBD2 agrees at 7 bases. The CDR3 sequence is 14 residues long. V lost 1 base and J lost 4; bases outside the gene matches: 4. Germline V gene data show CDR1 as LGHNA and CDR2 as YNFKEQ. The CDR3 here is CASSQGREIYEQYF. Here the CDR3 DNA reads TGTGCCAGCAGCCAAGGGCGGGAGATTTACGAGCAGTACTTC.

J is TRBJ1-1 and V is TRBV7-9, with a weak D call TRBD1 (6 bases). V was clipped by 5 bases and J by 6 bases, with 22 bases between them. Germline loops: CDR1 SEHNR, CDR2 FQNEAQ (reference sequence). The CDR3 is 16 residues long. The CDR3 region is CASSPPTGSPRSEAFF. CDR3 coding DNA: TGTGCCAGCAGCCCACCCACAGGGAGTCCAAGGTCTGAAGCTTTCTTT.

This chain joins TRBV19 and TRBJ2-7; no definite D call. The V and J ends lost 6 bases and 0 bases respectively, with 21 bases between them. CDR3 size: 17 residues. Germline V gene sequence: CDR1 LNHDA, CDR2 SQIVND (reference sequence). CDR3 nucleotides: TGTGCCAGTAGCACACGAAGTCGGGCAGGCAGCTCCTACGAGCAGTACTTC. This translates into CASSTRSRAGSSYEQYF. Based on the CDR3 plus reference TRBV19 and TRBJ2-7, the full variable domain is DGGITQSPKYLFRKEGQNVTLSCEQNLNHDAMYWYRQDPGQGLRLIYYSQIVNDFQKGDIAEGYSVSREKKESFPLTVTSAQKNPTAFYLCASSTRSRAGSSYEQYFGPGTRLTVT.

The chain links TRBV5-6 to TRBJ2-1; 11 bases match TRBD2. This CDR3 contains 15 residues. The germline V gene encodes CDR1 SGHDT and CDR2 YYEEEE. V shed 0 bases and J 6 bases; nucleotides not matched to a gene: 2. CDR3 region: CASSLVLAGANEQFF. The DNA of the CDR3 is TGTGCCAGCAGCTTGGTACTAGCGGGAGCCAATGAGCAGTTCTTC.

The rearrangement links TRBV13 to TRBJ1-3; D call uncertain. This CDR3 region has 15 residues. Trimming removed 5 bases at V and 2 bases at J, with 13 bases between. The germline gives CDR1 PRHDT, CDR2 FYEKMQ (reference sequence). CDR3 sequence (DNA): TGTGCCAGCAGCAAGGACGGAGTTGCTGGAAACACCATATATTTT. Translating it yields CASSKDGVAGNTIYF.

The genes are TRBV7-2 and TRBJ2-1; D is perhaps TRBD2 (6 bases). This CDR3 has 13 amino acids. V lost 5 bases and J 8 bases, leaving 13 bases between the germline ends. Germline values: CDR1 SGHTA, CDR2 FQGNSA. This chain's CDR3 is CASSLVAADEQFF. The CDR3, as DNA: TGTGCCAGCAGCCTCGTAGCGGCGGATGAGCAGTTCTTC.

The rearrangement joins TRBV6-1 to TRBJ2-7, with D possibly matching TRBD2 (7 bases). From germline, CDR1 is MNHNS and CDR2 SASEGT. The CDR3 is 16 amino acids. V lost 4 bases to trimming and J lost 2 bases, with 18 bases between them. DNA of the CDR3: TGTGCCAGCAGTGTGGGGGGGCAGGGGACCCCCTACGAGCAGTACTTC. Translation: CASSVGGQGTPYEQYF.

This clone showed up just a few times. The chain employs TRBV2 and TRBJ2-3; TRBD2 aligns across 8 bases. The CDR3 covers 15 residues. The V gene end was trimmed by 7 bases and the J gene end by 3 bases; junction bases not matched to a gene: 9. Germline-derived CDR1 and CDR2 are SNHLY and FYNNEI. The CDR3 nucleotides read TGTGCCAGCAACCCCAGCGGGGGCTGGACAGATACGCAGTATTTT. Amino acid sequence: CASNPSGGWTDTQYF.

This clone was found once. The rearrangement joins TRBV7-2 to TRBJ1-6; D remains ambiguous. CDR1 and CDR2 from the germline V gene are SGHTA and FQGNSA. Between the trimmed V and J ends, which lost 4 bases and 9 bases, there was a span of 13 bases. The CDR3 is 14 amino acids. CDR3 coding DNA: TGTGCCAGCAGCTCGACCCTCCGAGGTTCACCCCTCCACTTT. Protein: CASSSTLRGSPLHF.

V and J are TRBV18 and TRBJ2-3; TRBD1 is a possible D gene (6 bases). This CDR3 is 13 amino acids long. CDR1 and CDR2 (germline): KGHSH, LQKENI. V was trimmed by 2 bases and J by 11 bases, leaving 14 bases between them. CDR3 DNA sequence: TGTGCCAGCTCACCATTCAAGGGGGAACAGCAGTATTTT. Its protein is CASSPFKGEQQYF.

V and J are TRBV5-1 and TRBJ2-7, with D uncertain. The CDR3 has 12 amino acids. Trimming took 3 bases from V and 1 from J, leaving 5 bases between them. Per germline, CDR1 SGHRS and CDR2 YFSETQ. CDR3 in amino acids: CASSSQSYEQYF. CDR3 in DNA: TGCGCCAGCAGCTCTCAGTCCTACGAGCAGTACTTC.

The genes are TRBV11-2 and TRBJ1-1; D remains ambiguous. Trimming shortened V by 7 bases and J by 5 bases, and 14 bases separated the two germline ends. CDR1 and CDR2 from the germline V gene are SGHAT and FQNNGV. CDR3 length: 13 residues. CDR3 loop: CASTPSSVTEAFF. Written as DNA, the CDR3 is TGTGCCAGCACCCCATCCTCCGTTACTGAAGCTTTCTTT. The full variable domain, with the rest looked up from reference TRBV11-2 and TRBJ1-1, is EAGVAQSPRYKIIEKRQSVAFWCNPISGHATLYWYQQILGQGPKLLIQFQNNGVVDDSQLPKDRFSAERLKGVDSTLKIQPAKLEDSAVYLCASTPSSVTEAFFGQGTRLTVV.